A single TCR beta chain is shown here with its context. These data are taken from a study of control samples from healthy donors and cancer patients. Germline values: CDR1 SNHLY, CDR2 FYNNEI. CDR3 length: 13 residues. Trimming took off 6 bases at V and 9 bases at J, with 12 bases between the two ends. Profiled with immunoSEQ multiplex PCR; TCRdb holds only in-frame clones, not every one. The sample contains 150,000 to 200,000 clones, roughly 90% of which appear only once. The TCR originated in a woman aged 50 to 60 in good health. Sequenced input: blood. The genes are TRBV2 and TRBJ1-6, with D possibly TRBD1 on 5 matching bases. The CDR3 reads CASRPAGASPLHF. The CDR3 region has the DNA TGTGCCAGCAGGCCGGCCGGGGCTTCACCCCTCCACTTT.